This T cell receptor beta chain is from a study of T cell responses to AZD1222 COVID-19 vaccine. For the study at large: Second-dose timings of about 4 or about 12 weeks were pooled.

Study results and limitations: No day 14 peak samples; only post-peak repertoires were characterized. Baseline antibody screening turned up just six seropositive AZD1222 recipients.

Worth noting for this clone: The antigen remains undetermined.

Clones were sequenced by immunoSEQ multiplex PCR, and TCRdb holds only the in-frame ones, with some missing. The table lists 150,000 to 200,000 clones, about nine tenths of them singletons. The V and J ends lost 3 bases and 6 bases respectively, with 23 bases between them. Germline-derived CDR1 and CDR2 are MNHNS and SASEGT. The CDR3 loop spans 17 amino acids. The clonotype was recovered from an adult in good health. Here the sequenced sample was peripheral blood, taken on day 0 of AZD1222 vaccination. This chain links TRBV6-1 with TRBJ1-2, with D perhaps TRBD1 (5 bases). This CDR3 reads CASSDLKGSRLADGYTF. The CDR3 DNA follows: TGTGCCAGCAGTGATTTGAAGGGGTCGCGCTTGGCTGATGGCTACACCTTC.